This T cell receptor (beta chain) was recovered during a study of blood T cell repertoires in COVID-19. Study information: The United States, Italy and Spain were the sources of the acute and convalescent COVID-19 samples. T cells, B-cell-depleted T cells, or PBMCs supplied cDNA or gDNA.

Original processing methods: Estimation of nucleated cell counts was performed using reference gene primer amplification. TCRdb keeps only in-frame clones here, not all; method: immunoSEQ multiplex PCR. The V and J calls and the clone size are those of that table, but D and trimming were determined from the DNA. The data hold around 220,000 clones, with roughly 80% observed a single time. With 3 bases clipped from V and 3 bases from J, the junction kept 4 bases outside the gene matches. Per germline, CDR1 PRHDT and CDR2 FYEKMQ (reference sequence). The CDR3 sequence is 14 residues long. The chain is built from TRBV13 and TRBJ2-7; 8 positions agree with TRBD1. Sequencing was done on a sample of peripheral blood. This receptor was identified in a human donor in a cohort sampled during active COVID-19. The CDR3 loop reads CASSFQQGVYEQYF. The CDR3 bases are TGTGCCAGCAGCTTCCAACAGGGGGTCTACGAGCAGTACTTC.